A single sample gave rise to the 3 T cell receptor beta chains below, sequenced in a study of blood T cell repertoires in COVID-19 (dated by TCRdb to 2018 to 2021). To prepare the library, the immunoSEQ multiplex PCR assay was applied. This is the immuneACCESS table as TCRdb keeps it, with only in-frame sequences that have V and J called. A part of the clones is gone; compared with another copy, unresolved V genes explain less than half, and the rest is unexplained. Counted in this sample were about 180,000 clones; approximately 87% of them appeared once. The ten largest clones represent about a fifth of the sample. The specimen was peripheral blood. These receptors all stem from a man between 70 and 80 years old with active or convalescent COVID-19.

DNA for the CDR3: TGTGCCAGCAGCTTAGTCGGGAGAGGCACCGGGGAGCTGTTTTTT. It is translated as CASSLVGRGTGELFF. V gene TRBV11-2 combines with J gene TRBJ2-2, with D possibly TRBD2 on 6 matching bases. Germline V gene lookup returns CDR1 SGHAT and CDR2 FQNNGV. The CDR3 has 15 residues. Trimming pared 1 base from V and 4 bases from J, leaving 10 bases between.

The chain uses TRBV2 and TRBJ1-2; D may be TRBD1 (5 bases). V was cut by 5 bases and J by 5 bases, with 21 bases left in between. The CDR3 runs 16 residues. Germline assignment: CDR1 SNHLY and CDR2 FYNNEI. The CDR3 DNA follows: TGTGCCAGCAGTCGTGGACAAGTAACGCTTAGTTATGGCTACACCTTC. Protein sequence: CASSRGQVTLSYGYTF.

The chain couples TRBV23-1 to TRBJ2-1; D possibly corresponds to TRBD1 (6 bases). TRBV23-1 is reported as an ORF; its role is uncertain. The CDR3 loop spans 14 amino acids. V was trimmed by 2 bases and J by 7 bases, leaving 12 bases between them. In DNA, the CDR3 is TGCGCCAGCAGTCAAGGGTGTAGGGGGAATGAGCAGTTCTTC. It yields the protein CASSQGCRGNEQFF.